These 16 T cell receptor beta chains share one sample of origin, sequenced in a study of regulatory T cells in long-lasting Graves disease. Assembly of TCR beta libraries relied on iRepertoire HTBI primers together with Arm-PCR of CDR3 regions. TCRdb processed the multiplex PCR reads anew with MiXCR; each CDR3 protein has one entry. Here the sample spans fewer than 600,000 distinct CDR3 sequences, approximately 23% being singletons. Time point denoted: persistent/refractory GD, antithyroid drugs over 5 years with positive TRAb. PBMC-derived RNA was used for the TCR library. Sequencing used peripheral blood mononuclear cells (PBMCs), obtained when the disease was refractory, from a patient treated with antithyroid drugs. The origin of the receptors is a female donor with Graves disease.

The gene calls are TRBV4-3 and TRBJ1-1, with 7 bases lining up with TRBD1. The CDR3 covers 16 residues. Per the germline V gene, CDR1 is LGHNA and CDR2 is YSLEER. Losses at the gene ends were 4 bases for V and 1 base for J; bases not matched to a gene: 9. The CDR3 spells CASSRGGAGGNTEAFF. As DNA, the CDR3 is TGCGCCAGCAGCCGCGGGGGTGCAGGGGGGAACACTGAAGCTTTCTTT.

For this clonotype: A read error is possible here, since a much larger clone lies one base away. The rearrangement links TRBV28 to TRBJ1-1; the D is unclear. The germline V gene encodes CDR1 MDHEN and CDR2 SYDVKM. The CDR3 covers 11 residues. The CDR3 DNA sequence: TGTGCCAGCAGTTTACGAAGGGAAGCTCTCTTT. The encoded protein is CASSLRREALF.

The chain recombines TRBV7-3 with TRBJ2-2; 8 bases align to TRBD1. Germline CDR1 reads SGHTA; CDR2 reads FQGTGA. The CDR3 consists of 16 residues. J gave up 6 bases and V 1 base, and 7 bases lay outside the gene matches. The chain's CDR3 is CASSLNGQGAAGELFF. As DNA, the CDR3 is TGTGCCAGCAGCTTAAACGGGCAGGGGGCCGCCGGGGAGCTGTTTTTT. Combining the CDR3 with reference TRBV7-3 and TRBJ2-2 gives the whole variable domain GAGVSQTPSNKVTEKGKYVELRCDPISGHTALYWYRQSLGQGPEFLIYFQGTGAADDSGLPNDRFFAVRPEGSVSTLKIQRTERGDSAVYLCASSLNGQGAAGELFFGEGSRLTVL.

The chain employs TRBV19 and TRBJ2-2; no clear D. V dropped 5 bases and J dropped 9 bases, with 13 bases sitting between them. The germline CDR1 and CDR2 sequences are LNHDA and SQIVND (reference sequence). The CDR3 has 13 residues. The CDR3 region is CASSSYILRELFF. In DNA, the CDR3 is TGTGCCAGTAGTTCCTACATCCTTAGGGAGCTGTTTTTT.

This clonotype was counted a few times. A single base separates this from a much larger clone, so it may be a read error. The chain uses TRBV15 and TRBJ1-1; 9 nucleotides align to TRBD1. The junction had 1 base not matched to a gene; V was cut back by 1 base and J by 4 bases. The CDR3 contains 14 residues. In germline, CDR1 is LNHNV, CDR2 YYDKDF (reference sequence). CDR3 sequence: CATSRGQGGTEAFF. In nucleotides, the CDR3 is TGTGCCACCAGCAGAGGACAGGGGGGCACTGAAGCTTTCTTT. Full variable domain (missing parts from reference TRBV15 and TRBJ1-1): DAMVIQNPRYQVTQFGKPVTLSCSQTLNHNVMYWYQQKSSQAPKLLFHYYDKDFNNEADTPDNFQSRRPNTSFCFLDIRSPGLGDTAMYLCATSRGQGGTEAFFGQGTRLTVV.

There are a few counts of this clonotype. CDR3 DNA sequence: TGTGCCTGGAGTGAGAGGTCCCGAGGCCTGGAGTACTTC. It yields the protein CAWSERSRGLEYF. The rearrangement uses TRBV30 and TRBJ2-7; D remains unclear. CDR3 size: 13 residues. Germline lookup yields CDR1 GTSNPN and CDR2 SVGIG (reference sequence). V shed 1 base and J shed 11 bases, with 18 bases lying between them.

This chain connects TRBV7-2 to TRBJ2-3, with 8 bases aligning to TRBD1. Losses at the gene ends were 5 bases for V and 8 bases for J; bases not matched to a gene: 9. The germline gives CDR1 SGHTA, CDR2 FQGNSA. The CDR3 totals 14 residues. The CDR3 sequence is CASSPDRAAGTQYF. The CDR3 DNA sequence: TGTGCCAGCAGCCCGGACAGGGCCGCCGGTACGCAGTATTTT.

The chain employs TRBV7-9 and TRBJ2-5, with D possibly called TRBD1 or TRBD2 (6 bases each). There are 15 residues in the CDR3. V was clipped by 3 bases and J by 4 bases, with 15 bases between them. Germline loops: CDR1 SEHNR, CDR2 FQNEAQ (reference sequence). Here the CDR3 reads CASSFGGGQRETQYF. The CDR3 DNA follows: TGTGCCAGCAGCTTCGGGGGAGGACAGAGAGAGACCCAGTACTTC.

The chain employs TRBV4-1 and TRBJ2-7, with D perhaps TRBD1 (6 bases). CDR3 length: 13 amino acids. Germline V gives CDR1 MGHRA, CDR2 YSYEKL. V dropped 3 bases and J dropped 3 bases, with 9 bases sitting between them. This CDR3 is CASSQDSYYEQYF. Here the CDR3 DNA reads TGCGCCAGCAGCCAGGACAGTTACTACGAGCAGTACTTC.

J is TRBJ1-5 and V is TRBV20-1, with TRBD1 identical over 11 bases. V dropped 3 bases and J dropped 8; count of bases not matched to a gene: 9. Germline CDR1 DFQATT, CDR2 SNEGSKA (reference sequence). CDR3 length: 15 amino acids. This CDR3 is CSASRGQGALEPQHF. CDR3 in DNA: TGCAGTGCTAGTCGTGGACAGGGGGCGCTTGAGCCCCAGCATTTT.

This clonotype was seen ten or more times. The chain combines TRBV7-2 with TRBJ2-5; TRBD1 aligns across 10 bases. CDR1 is SGHTA, CDR2 FQGNSA, per germline. The CDR3 sequence is 14 residues long. J was trimmed by 3 bases and V by 3 bases; bases with no gene match: 1. CDR3: CASSLGQGKETQYF. The CDR3 DNA follows: TGTGCCAGCAGCTTGGGACAGGGGAAAGAGACCCAGTACTTC.

The V gene is TRBV5-6, the J gene TRBJ1-5, with a weak D call TRBD1 (6 bases). V dropped 3 bases and J dropped 3 bases, with 10 bases sitting between them. Germline V lookup: CDR1 SGHDT, CDR2 YYEEEE. The CDR3 sequence is 14 residues long. The chain's CDR3 is CASSSGGYNQPQHF. CDR3 nucleotides: TGTGCCAGCAGCTCTGGGGGCTACAATCAGCCCCAGCATTTT.

This clonotype was observed a few times. The V gene is TRBV6-1, the J gene TRBJ1-5; a weak D match, TRBD1 (6 bases). The CDR3 length is 11 residues. The V end lost 10 bases, the J end lost 6 bases, and 10 bases lay between the germline ends. The germline CDR1 and CDR2 sequences are MNHNS and SASEGT. CDR3 DNA sequence: TGTGCCACGGGAGGGGGTCAGCCCCAGCATTTT. It is translated as CATGGGQPQHF.

This clonotype occurred many times. V is TRBV7-2 and J is TRBJ2-7, with TRBD2 identical over 7 bases. This CDR3 contains 15 residues. The V gene's germline CDR1 is SGHTA and CDR2 FQGNSA. Germline trimming cut 0 bases from V and 3 bases from J; bases unmatched to any gene: 5. The chain's CDR3 is CASSLAGGGVYEQYF. In DNA form, the CDR3 reads TGTGCCAGCAGCTTAGCGGGTGGGGGGGTCTACGAGCAGTACTTC. The full variable domain, its missing parts supplied by reference TRBV7-2 and TRBJ2-7, is GAGVSQSPSNKVTEKGKDVELRCDPISGHTALYWYRQSLGQGLEFLIYFQGNSAPDKSGLPSDRFSAERTGGSVSTLTIQRTQQEDSAVYLCASSLAGGGVYEQYFGPGTRLTVT.

V and J are TRBV6-1 and TRBJ2-7; D is perhaps TRBD2 (6 bases). The CDR3 sequence is 14 residues long. Per germline, CDR1 MNHNS and CDR2 SASEGT. Between the trimmed V and J ends, which lost 7 bases and 1 base, there was a span of 14 bases. The CDR3 sequence: CASTREAGSYEQYF. CDR3 bases: TGTGCCAGCACAAGGGAGGCCGGTTCCTACGAGCAGTACTTC.

V is TRBV3-1 and J is TRBJ1-2; no clear D gene. V was pared by 2 bases and J by 6 bases, with 4 bases between. The CDR3 sequence is 11 residues long. Looked up from germline, CDR1 is LGHDT and CDR2 is YNNKEL (reference sequence). The CDR3 DNA sequence: TGTGCCAGCAGCCAATTTGATGGCTACACCTTC. Translation gives CASSQFDGYTF.